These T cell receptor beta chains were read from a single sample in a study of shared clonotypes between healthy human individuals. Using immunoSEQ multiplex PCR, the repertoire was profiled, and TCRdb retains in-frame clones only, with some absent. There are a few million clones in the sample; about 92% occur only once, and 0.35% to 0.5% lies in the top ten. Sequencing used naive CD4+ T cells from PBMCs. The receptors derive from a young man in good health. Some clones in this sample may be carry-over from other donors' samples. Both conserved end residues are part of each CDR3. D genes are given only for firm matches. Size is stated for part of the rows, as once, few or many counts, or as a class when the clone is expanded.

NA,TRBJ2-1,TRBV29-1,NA,TGCAGCGCAGCCTGGGACGTGGACAATGAGCAGTTCTTC,CSAAWDVDNEQFF
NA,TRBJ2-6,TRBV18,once,TGTGCCAGCTCACCGACGGTAAGGCACTCTGGGGCCAACGTCCTGACTTTC,CASSPTVRHSGANVLTF
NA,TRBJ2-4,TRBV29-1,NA,TGCAGCGTATCCGGGCACTTAGCCAAAAACATTCAGTACTTC,CSVSGHLAKNIQYF
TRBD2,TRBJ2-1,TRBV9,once,TGTGCCAGCAGCGCCGGGACTAGCGCCTACAATGAGCAGTTCTTC,CASSAGTSAYNEQFF
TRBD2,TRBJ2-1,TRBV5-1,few,TGCGCCAGCAGCTTGGGGCCAGCGGGGGCCTACAATGAGCAGTTCTTC,CASSLGPAGAYNEQFF
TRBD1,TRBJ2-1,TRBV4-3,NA,TGCGCCAGCAGCCAAGCAAACTCCGGGACAGCTGACAATGAGCAGTTCTTC,CASSQANSGTADNEQFF
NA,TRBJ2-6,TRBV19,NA,TGTGCCAGTAGTAGGGACGGGGTGAGCTCTGGGGCCAACGTCCTGACTTTC,CASSRDGVSSGANVLTF
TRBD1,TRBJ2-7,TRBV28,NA,TGTGCCAGCATAGACAGGGTTAACGAGCAGTACTTC,CASIDRVNEQYF
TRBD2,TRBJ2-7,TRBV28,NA,TGTGCCAGCAGCCGTTACAAGAGTAGCGGGTGGTTTAAGGCCTACGAGCAGTACTTC,CASSRYKSSGWFKAYEQYF
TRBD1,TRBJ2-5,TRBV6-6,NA,TGTGCCAGCAGAAAGGACAGGAGTCAAGAGACCCAGTACTTC,CASRKDRSQETQYF
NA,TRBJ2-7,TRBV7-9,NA,TGTGCCAGCAGCGACCTAACCTACGAGCAGTACTTC,CASSDLTYEQYF
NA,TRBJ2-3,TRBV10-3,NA,TGTGCCATCAGTGGGTCATACCAAGGGGATACGCAGTATTTT,CAISGSYQGDTQYF
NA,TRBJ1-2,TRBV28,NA,TGTGCCAGCAGTTTAAGTTCGGGGTCTAACTATGGCTACACCTTC,CASSLSSGSNYGYTF
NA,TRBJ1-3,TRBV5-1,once,TGCGCCAGCAGCTTGGAGGGGAACCGAAACACCATATATTTT,CASSLEGNRNTIYF
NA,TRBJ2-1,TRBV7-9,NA,TGTGCCAGCAGCCCCCCGGGACCTACGTTGCTTTTCTTC,CASSPPGPTLLFF
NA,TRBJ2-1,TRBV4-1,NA,TGCGCCAGCAGCCAAACGGGACTCGGAGAGCAGTTCTTC,CASSQTGLGEQFF
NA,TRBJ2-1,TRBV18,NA,TGTGCCAGCTCCCGACGGACATCTTTGGACAATGAGCAGTTCTTC,CASSRRTSLDNEQFF
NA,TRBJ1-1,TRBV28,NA,TGTGCCAGCAGTATCCGACAGGTAGGGCATAACACTGAAGCTTTCTTT,CASSIRQVGHNTEAFF
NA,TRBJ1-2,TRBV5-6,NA,TGTGCCAGCAGCTTGGTTGGGGCAGACTATGGCTACACCTTC,CASSLVGADYGYTF
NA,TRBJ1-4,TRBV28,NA,TGTGCCAGCAGTTCTCGACAGGTCCTGGGTGAAAAACTGTTTTTT,CASSSRQVLGEKLFF
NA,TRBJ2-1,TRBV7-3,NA,TGTGCCAGCAGCTCCCAGGGTTCGGCCCCGGGGGAGCAGTTCTTC,CASSSQGSAPGEQFF
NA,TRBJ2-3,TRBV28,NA,TGTGCCAGCGAGTCAAGGAGAGAAGGTCCGTATTTT,CASESRREGPYF
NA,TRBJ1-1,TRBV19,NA,TGTGCCAGTAGTATAGACGCCAGGGACTATGTAAGGAGGACTGAAGCTTTCTTT,CASSIDARDYVRRTEAFF
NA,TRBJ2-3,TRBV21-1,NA,TGTGCCAGCAGAGGTTGCGGGAAGGCAGATACGCAGTATTTT,CASRGCGKADTQYF
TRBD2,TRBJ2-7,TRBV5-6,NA,TGTGCCAGCAGCTTGTTTCCGGGACTAGCGGGAGGGAACGAGCAGTACTTC,CASSLFPGLAGGNEQYF
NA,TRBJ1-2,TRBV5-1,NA,TGCGCCAGCAGCATCCCCTCAGGGAAGGGCTACACCTTC,CASSIPSGKGYTF
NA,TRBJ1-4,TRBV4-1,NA,TGCGCCAGCAGCGGGGGGGCAGGACTCGGGGAAAAACTGTTTTTT,CASSGGAGLGEKLFF
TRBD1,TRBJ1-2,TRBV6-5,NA,TGTGCCAGCAGTTACCTAGGGGGCGATGGCTACACCTTC,CASSYLGGDGYTF
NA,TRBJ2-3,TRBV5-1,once,TGCGCCAGCATCCGGGACTCCGGTAGCACAGATACGCAGTATTTT,CASIRDSGSTDTQYF
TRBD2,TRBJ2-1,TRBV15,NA,TGTGCCACCAGCTCGGGCGGGAGGCCCGGGCATGAGCAGTTCTTC,CATSSGGRPGHEQFF
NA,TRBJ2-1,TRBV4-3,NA,TGCGCCAGCAGCCAAACCGAGGGATCCAATGAGCAGTTCTTC,CASSQTEGSNEQFF
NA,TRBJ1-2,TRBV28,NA,TGTGCCAGCAGTTTTCGGGGAAATTATGGCTACACCTTC,CASSFRGNYGYTF
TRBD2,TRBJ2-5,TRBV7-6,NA,TGTGCCAGCAGCCGACTAGCGGGAGGGCCTGCGGAGACCCAGTACTTC,CASSRLAGGPAETQYF
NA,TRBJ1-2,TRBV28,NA,TGTGCCAGCACCATACGGGGCCTTTATGGCTACACCTTC,CASTIRGLYGYTF
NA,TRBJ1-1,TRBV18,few,TGTGCCAGCTCACCTGACGCACCGAACACTGAAGCTTTCTTT,CASSPDAPNTEAFF
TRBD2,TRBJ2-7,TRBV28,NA,TGTGCCAGCAGCGTCACCGGGACTAGCGGAGCTTACGAGCAGTACTTC,CASSVTGTSGAYEQYF
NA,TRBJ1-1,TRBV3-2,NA,TGTGCCAGCAAGGGTGAAGCTTTCTTT,CASKGEAFF
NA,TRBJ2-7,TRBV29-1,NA,TGCAGCGTAAGGGCTTATGACGAGCAGTACTTC,CSVRAYDEQYF
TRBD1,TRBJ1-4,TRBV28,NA,TGTGCCAGCAGTTTTTACCCGACAGGGGGTAATGAAAAACTGTTTTTT,CASSFYPTGGNEKLFF
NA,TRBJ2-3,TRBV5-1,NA,TGCGCCAGCAGCTACGGGTCCACAGATACGCAGTATTTT,CASSYGSTDTQYF
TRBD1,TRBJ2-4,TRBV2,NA,TGTGCCAGCACGGGACAGGTAGAAGGCAAAAACATTCAGTACTTC,CASTGQVEGKNIQYF
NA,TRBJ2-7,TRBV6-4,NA,TGTGCCAGCAGTGACTCGGAGGAGCAGTACTTC,CASSDSEEQYF
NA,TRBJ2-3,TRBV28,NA,TGTGCCAGCAGTTTATTAGCCGATACGCAGTATTTT,CASSLLADTQYF
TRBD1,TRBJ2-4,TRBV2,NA,TGTGCCAGCAGTGAGGGGACAGACCCAAACATTCAGTACTTC,CASSEGTDPNIQYF
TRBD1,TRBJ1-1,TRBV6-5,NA,TGTGCCAGCAGTACCAGGGACAGCCTAGGAGCTTTCTTT,CASSTRDSLGAFF
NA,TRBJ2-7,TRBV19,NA,TGTGCCAGTAGTAGATCATGGACAGCCTCCTACGAGCAGTACTTC,CASSRSWTASYEQYF
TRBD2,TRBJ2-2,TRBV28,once,TGTGCCAGCAGGGGACTAGAACCGGGCGGGGAGCTGTTTTTT,CASRGLEPGGELFF
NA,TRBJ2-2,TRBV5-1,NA,TGCGCCAGCAGCCGAGGGGCCTCGAACACCGGGGAGCTGTTTTTT,CASSRGASNTGELFF